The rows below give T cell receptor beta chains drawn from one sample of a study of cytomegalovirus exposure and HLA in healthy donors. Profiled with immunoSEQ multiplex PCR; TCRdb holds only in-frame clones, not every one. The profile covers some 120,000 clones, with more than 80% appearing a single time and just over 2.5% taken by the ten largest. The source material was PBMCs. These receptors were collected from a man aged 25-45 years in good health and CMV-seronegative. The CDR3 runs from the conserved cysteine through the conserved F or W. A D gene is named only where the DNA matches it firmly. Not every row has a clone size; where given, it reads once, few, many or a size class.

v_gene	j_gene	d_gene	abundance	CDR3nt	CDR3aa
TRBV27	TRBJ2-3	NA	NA	TGTGCCAGCAACCCCCAGGGAATCACAGATACGCAGTATTTT	CASNPQGITDTQYF
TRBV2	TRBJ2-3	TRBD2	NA	TGTGCCAGCAGTGAACAGGGTAGCGGGTTAAGCACAGATACGCAGTATTTT	CASSEQGSGLSTDTQYF
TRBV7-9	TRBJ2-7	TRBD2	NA	TGTGCCAGCAGCTTAGTTTTTTCCCAGCGGGAGGCCTACGAGCAGTACTTC	CASSLVFSQREAYEQYF
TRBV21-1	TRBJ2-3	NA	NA	TGTGCCAGCAGCAACTACTCGCGGAGCACAGATACGCAGTATTTT	CASSNYSRSTDTQYF
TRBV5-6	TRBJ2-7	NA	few	TGTGCCAGCAGCTTGGCCGGCGGGACAGACTACGAGCAGTACTTC	CASSLAGGTDYEQYF
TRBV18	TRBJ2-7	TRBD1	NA	TGTGCCAGCTCACCCACAGGGGCCCACTCCTACGAGCAGTACTTC	CASSPTGAHSYEQYF
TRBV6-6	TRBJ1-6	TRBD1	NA	TGTGCCAGCAGTTACGTGACAGGGGTGTATAATTCACCCCTCCACTTT	CASSYVTGVYNSPLHF
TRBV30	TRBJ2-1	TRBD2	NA	TGTGCCTGGAGTGTACAGACTAGCGGGAGTTACAATGAGCAGTTCTTC	CAWSVQTSGSYNEQFF
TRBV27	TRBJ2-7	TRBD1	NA	TGTGCCAGCAGTACCGGGGACAGACCCTACGAGCAGTACTTC	CASSTGDRPYEQYF
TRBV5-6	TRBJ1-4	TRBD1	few	TGTGCCAGCAGCTTGGTAAAGGCAGGGGGCGAAAAACTGTTTTTT	CASSLVKAGGEKLFF
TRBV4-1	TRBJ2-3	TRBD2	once	TGCGCCAGCAGCCAAGACGATCCTGCGGGAGGACCAGATACGCAGTATTTT	CASSQDDPAGGPDTQYF
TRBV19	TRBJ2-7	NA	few	TGTGCCAGTAAAAACTCAGCGGACCACTACGAGCAGTACTTC	CASKNSADHYEQYF
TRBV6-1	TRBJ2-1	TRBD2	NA	TGTGCCAGCAGTGAAGATGGGCTAGCGGGGGGGAGCTCCTACAATGAGCAGTTCTTC	CASSEDGLAGGSSYNEQFF
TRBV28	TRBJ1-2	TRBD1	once	TGTGCCAGCAGTTTGGGACAGGGAAGGTATGGCTACACCTTC	CASSLGQGRYGYTF
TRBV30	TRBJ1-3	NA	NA	TGTGCCTGGAGAACAGGCGGTTCTGGAAACACCATATATTTT	CAWRTGGSGNTIYF
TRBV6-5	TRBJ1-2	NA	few	TGTGCCAGCAGTTACTATCGTGGCAGAAACTATGGCTACACCTTC	CASSYYRGRNYGYTF
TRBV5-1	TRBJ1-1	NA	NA	TGCGCCAGCAGCTTGTTCAGGGGAACGGATGAAGCTTTCTTT	CASSLFRGTDEAFF
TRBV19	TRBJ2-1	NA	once	TGTGCCAGTAGTATAGCAGGATCCTACAATGAGCAGTTCTTC	CASSIAGSYNEQFF
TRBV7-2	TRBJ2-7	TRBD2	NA	TGTGCCAGCAGCGAGGGACTAGCGGATTACGAGCAGTACTTC	CASSEGLADYEQYF
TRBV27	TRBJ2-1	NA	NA	TGTGCCAGCAGTCCTCTCAGGGATGAGCAGTTCTTC	CASSPLRDEQFF
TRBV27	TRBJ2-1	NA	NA	TGTGCCAGCAGTTCCTTCAATGAGCAGTTCTTC	CASSSFNEQFF
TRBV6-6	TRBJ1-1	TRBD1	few	TGTGCCAGCAGTTACTCGACAGGGGGGGACACTGAAGCTTTCTTT	CASSYSTGGDTEAFF
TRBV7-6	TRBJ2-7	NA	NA	TGTGCCAGCAGCAGCCTGCCGGGACAACAAATTATCGGCGAGCAGTACTTC	CASSSLPGQQIIGEQYF